The 3 T cell receptor beta chains below all came from one sample that was sequenced in a study of multiple sclerosis patients with progressive multifocal leukoencephalopathy. Time point denoted: before natalizumab initiation. Clones were sequenced by immunoSEQ multiplex PCR, and TCRdb holds only the in-frame ones, with some missing. Here the sample spans 25,000 to 35,000 clones, roughly 91% being singletons. The sequenced sample was PBMCs. These receptors were obtained from a human donor with multiple sclerosis.

The chain has TRBV5-4 and TRBJ1-5; 10 bases map to TRBD1. Germline V gene sequence: CDR1 SGHNT, CDR2 YYREEE (reference sequence). CDR3 size: 14 residues. Trimming removed 4 bases from V and 7 bases from J; junction bases left unmatched: 5. CDR3 loop: CASSRQGADQPQHF. In DNA form, the CDR3 reads TGTGCCAGCAGCCGACAGGGGGCCGACCAGCCCCAGCATTTT.

V usage is TRBV7-9 and J usage is TRBJ1-2; 7 bases match TRBD1. Germline-derived CDR1 and CDR2 are SEHNR and FQNEAQ (reference sequence). V trimming: 3 bases; J trimming: 7 bases; junction bases outside the gene matches: 17. This CDR3 contains 17 residues. The DNA of the CDR3 is TGTGCCAGCAGCTTCTCGGCCCCACAACAGGGGAGAGGTGGCTACACCTTC. As protein: CASSFSAPQQGRGGYTF.

The chain is built from TRBV29-1 and TRBJ2-3, with D maybe TRBD2 (6 bases). The CDR3 length is 13 residues. Trimming cost V 7 bases and J 0 bases, with 11 bases left between them. Germline lookup yields CDR1 SQVTM and CDR2 ANQGSEA. The chain's CDR3 is CSGSGTSTDTQYF. The CDR3 DNA reads as TGCAGCGGATCCGGGACTAGCACAGATACGCAGTATTTT.